Sequencing of this T cell receptor beta chain was carried out in a study of post-analysis software for immune sequencing data. Study-wide context: Progressive-relapsing, secondary progressive and relapsing-remitting multiple sclerosis were among the disease courses included. Study results and caveats: Normalized Chao1 diversity was significantly reduced in patients versus controls. There were a few TRBV segments more frequent in patients than controls, and TRBV5-6, TRBV5-1 and TRBV20-1 were among them.

Unique molecular identifiers featured in each of the TCR beta cDNA libraries. T cells numbering roughly 1 to 10 million yielded cDNA molecules that totaled some 500,000. TCRdb reanalysed the PCR reads using MiXCR and keeps one entry per CDR3 protein. Among roughly 730,000 distinct CDR3 sequences, 30% were seen once, and the ten largest hold around 0.55%. Germline assignment: CDR1 SQVTM and CDR2 ANQGSEA. Between the trimmed V and J ends, which lost 4 bases and 5 bases, there was a span of 14 bases. The CDR3 sequence is 13 residues long. About this clonotype: Its antigen is currently unknown.

Sequenced: blood. The clonotype comes from a girl between 5 and 17 years old with multiple sclerosis. The chain links TRBV29-1 to TRBJ2-5; no definite D call. Here the CDR3 DNA reads TGCAGCGTTGCCGTGGGCAGTAGTGAGACCCAGTACTTC. Its translation: CSVAVGSSETQYF.